Below, one TCR beta chain is given with its context. Its cognate antigen has yet to be identified. No much larger clone exists at a distance of one base, and base qualities are not known. This sample is drawn from a study of CD8 T cells in ankylosing spondylitis (dated by TCRdb to the late 2010s). In the study overall: The study profiled T cell receptor beta repertoires in healthy donors and ankylosing spondylitis patients to find disease-linked TCR variants. The whole study cohort included over a hundred healthy donors and some 27 ankylosing spondylitis patients. Peripheral blood samples were taken, and synovial fluid was additionally collected from ankylosing spondylitis patients. Broader findings and caveats from the paper: A TCR beta motif made up of under ten highly homologous amino acid variants appeared to be characteristic of blood from ankylosing spondylitis patients. Some motif variants were previously reported in synovial fluid and blood of reactive arthritis patients, suggesting common disease-initiation mechanisms. Significant enrichment of the disease-linked clones was reported in matched synovial fluid samples from ankylosing spondylitis patients. A CD8+ phenotype was shown by the disease-linked clones, which were found at relatively low frequencies in peripheral blood.

Sequencing used an Illumina HiSeq 2500. Quantitative 5'-RACE with molecular barcodes was used to prepare TCR beta libraries. As for the original processing: A new computational method based on a probabilistic model of VDJ rearrangement was used to identify disease-linked TCR variants. TCRdb passed the public sequencing reads through fastp at Q25 and MiXCR, retaining productive beta sequences. Each entry merges the rows of one CDR3 protein and shows their most common DNA and genes. It is TCRdb's table, rather than the study itself, that gives the V and J calls and clone size. The sample table records almost 250,000 distinct CDR3 sequences; roughly a third of these occur just once. The ten biggest clones cover roughly 4.2% of the sample. The CDR3 has 12 amino acids, counting the end cysteine and phenylalanine. The DNA shown is the 36-base CDR3, in frame from base 1. The germline V gene specifies MGHDK as CDR1 and SYGVNS as CDR2. For this chain, trimming is 3 bases at the V end and 8 bases at the J end, and the number of junction bases without a gene match is 0.

The sample taken for sequencing was blood, either unsorted or a sorted T cell fraction (not recorded which). The chain is made from TRBV25-1 and TRBJ2-1; 8 nucleotides in the junction match TRBD2. The TCR comes from a male donor with ankylosing spondylitis or in good health (not recorded which). The DNA sequence is TGTGCCAGCAGTGAGGGACTAGATGAGCAGTTCTTC. Protein translation: CASSEGLDEQFF. The CDR3, completed at both ends by the reference TRBV25-1 and TRBJ2-1 genes, gives the full variable domain EADIYQTPRYLVIGTGKKITLECSQTMGHDKMYWYQQDPGMELHLIHYSYGVNSTEKGDLSSESTVSRIRTEHFPLTLESARPSHTSQYLCASSEGLDEQFFGPGTRLTVL.